This entry lists 28 T cell receptor beta chains sequenced from one sample in a study of control samples from healthy donors and cancer patients. The repertoire was sequenced with immunoSEQ multiplex PCR; TCRdb's copy has only in-frame clones and lacks some. There are approximately 110,000 clones in the sample; under 90% occur only once, and 13% lies in the top ten. The sample taken for sequencing was blood. The source is a woman between 50 and 59 years old in good health.

The rearrangement uses TRBV9 and TRBJ1-1; D gene uncertain. Germline lookup yields CDR1 SGDLS and CDR2 YYNGEE. CDR3 length: 15 residues. V dropped 0 bases and J dropped 4 bases, with 13 bases sitting between them. CDR3 sequence (DNA): TGTGCCAGCAGCGTAGATTGGGGTCTGGGCACTGAAGCTTTCTTT. Its protein is CASSVDWGLGTEAFF.

The chain combines TRBV6-2 or TRBV6-3 with TRBJ1-5; the match to TRBD1 covers 8 bases. The V segment lost 4 bases and the J segment 7 bases; nucleotides outside the gene matches: 6. This CDR3 comprises 14 residues. CDR1 MNHEY and CDR2 SVGEGT come from the germline V gene. CDR3 bases: TGTGCCAGCAGTTTGCCACAGGGGGACCAGCCCCAGCATTTT. This gives the protein CASSLPQGDQPQHF.

The genes are TRBV10-1 and TRBJ2-7; 7 bases align to TRBD1. The CDR3 runs to 12 residues. The germline CDR1 and CDR2 sequences are WNHNN and SYGVQD (reference sequence). The ends lost 10 bases at V and 6 bases at J; junction bases unmatched: 9. For the CDR3, the DNA is TGCGCCATAGGGGGCCCGCCGGTCGAGCAGTACTTC. Amino acid sequence: CAIGGPPVEQYF.

This chain joins TRBV4-2 and TRBJ2-2, with D perhaps being TRBD1 or TRBD2 (5 bases each). The CDR3 totals 16 residues. Germline V gene data show CDR1 as LGHNA and CDR2 as YNFKEQ. V was clipped by 0 bases and J by 1 base, with 9 bases between them. The CDR3 loop reads CASSQEGTENTGELFF. The CDR3 bases are TGTGCCAGCAGCCAAGAGGGGACGGAGAACACCGGGGAGCTGTTTTTT.

This clone was detected ten times or more. The chain employs TRBV18 and TRBJ2-6; D gene unclear. Trimming took off 5 bases at V and 0 bases at J, with 8 bases between the two ends. The germline CDR1 and CDR2 sequences are KGHSH and LQKENI. The CDR3 has 15 amino acids. CDR3 amino acids: CASSGVLSGANVLTF. Written as DNA, the CDR3 is TGTGCCAGCTCAGGGGTTCTCTCTGGGGCCAACGTCCTGACTTTC. Supplemented by reference TRBV18 and TRBJ2-6, the full variable domain reads NAGVMQNPRHLVRRRGQEARLRCSPMKGHSHVYWYRQLPEEGLKFMVYLQKENIIDESGMPKERFSAEFPKEGPSILRIQQVVRGDSAAYFCASSGVLSGANVLTFGAGSRLTVL.

This clone was seen more than once but under ten times. This rearrangement joins TRBV6-2 or TRBV6-3 to TRBJ1-2, with 8 nucleotides matching TRBD1. The V gene's germline CDR1 is MNHEY and CDR2 SVGEGT. The V and J ends lost 2 bases and 0 bases, in that order; junction bases with no gene match: 5. The CDR3 spans 16 residues. The CDR3 loop is CASSYRQGTPNYGYTF. CDR3 nucleotide sequence: TGTGCCAGCAGTTACAGACAGGGGACCCCTAACTATGGCTACACCTTC.

V and J are TRBV7-2 and TRBJ2-7; 15 nucleotides line up with TRBD2. Germline CDR1 SGHTA, CDR2 FQGNSA. With V trimmed by 3 bases and J by 2 bases, 8 bases remained unmatched. The CDR3 runs to 18 residues. The CDR3, as DNA: TGTGCCAGCAGCTTCGGACTAGCGGGGGGGCCTATGCCCTACGAGCAGTACTTC. Translated: CASSFGLAGGPMPYEQYF.

The V call is TRBV6-1, the J call TRBJ2-1, with TRBD2 matching over 12 bases. The V gene's germline CDR1 is MNHNS and CDR2 SASEGT. This CDR3 region has 15 residues. V was clipped by 3 bases and J by 5 bases; unmatched bases: 2. The CDR3 is CASSDTSGGHNEQFF. The CDR3 DNA reads as TGTGCCAGCAGTGACACTAGCGGGGGGCACAATGAGCAGTTCTTC.

The chain couples TRBV21-1 to TRBJ1-1; the table's D call, TRBD1, was not checked against the DNA. TRBV21-1 is tagged as a pseudogene. CDR3 length equals 18 residues. CDR3 DNA: TGTGCCAGCAGCAAAGTGGGTACAGGGGTTGGGGATGAGGGTGAAGCTTTCTTT. Amino acid sequence: CASSKVGTGVGDEGEAFF.

This sequence joins TRBV7-3 and TRBJ2-3, with D possibly matching TRBD1 (6 bases). Germline V gene lookup returns CDR1 SGHTA and CDR2 FQGTGA. The CDR3 has 16 amino acids. Deletions cut 0 bases from V and 1 base from J, with 11 bases between. The CDR3 bases are TGTGCCAGCAGCTTAACCGCAGCAGGGGGCACAGATACGCAGTATTTT. This gives the protein CASSLTAAGGTDTQYF.

This clone counts as medium-sized (0.01 to 0.1%). The V and J genes are TRBV28 and TRBJ2-2, with D possibly matching TRBD1 (5 bases). In germline, CDR1 is MDHEN, CDR2 SYDVKM. The CDR3 covers 15 residues. Trimming shortened V by 6 bases and J by 2 bases, and 13 bases separated the two germline ends. CDR3 amino acids: CASRPTDQNTGELFF. CDR3 nucleotides: TGTGCCAGCAGGCCGACAGACCAAAACACCGGGGAGCTGTTTTTT.

This rearrangement joins TRBV5-4 to TRBJ1-1; D is possibly TRBD1 (5 bases). The germline V and J ends were trimmed by 4 bases and 1 base, with 11 bases remaining between them. Germline V gives CDR1 SGHNT, CDR2 YYREEE (reference sequence). The CDR3 has 14 amino acids. CDR3 sequence: CASSRTTANTEAFF. CDR3 sequence (DNA): TGTGCCAGCAGCCGAACGACAGCGAACACTGAAGCTTTCTTT.

This chain uses TRBV3-1 (or the pseudogene TRBV3-2) with TRBJ2-7; D gene ambiguous. The V end was cut by 1 base, the J end by 3 bases, with 10 bases between. This CDR3 region has 14 residues. In germline, CDR1 is LGHDT, CDR2 YNNKEL (reference sequence). The CDR3 region is CASSQVPSNYEQYF. In nucleotides, the CDR3 is TGTGCCAGCAGCCAAGTACCCTCCAACTACGAGCAGTACTTC.

Ten or more counts support this clone. V is TRBV27 and J is TRBJ2-7; TRBD2 aligns across 11 bases. Germline CDR1 reads MNHEY; CDR2 reads SMNVEV (reference sequence). The length of the CDR3 is 16 residues. With 1 base clipped from V and 7 bases from J, the junction kept 9 bases outside the gene matches. This chain's CDR3 is CASSLYAMTSGVEQYF. The CDR3, as DNA: TGTGCCAGCAGTTTATATGCTATGACTAGCGGGGTTGAGCAGTACTTC.

This chain links TRBV19 with TRBJ1-1; maybe TRBD1 (6 bases). V was shortened by 8 bases and J by 4 bases, with 23 bases between the two germline ends. Germline V lookup: CDR1 LNHDA, CDR2 SQIVND (reference sequence). The CDR3 spans 16 residues. CDR3 residues: CASCRLGGSITTEAFF. CDR3 bases: TGTGCCAGTTGCCGTCTGGGGGGCTCTATTACCACTGAAGCTTTCTTT. Drawing the rest from reference TRBV19 and TRBJ1-1, the complete variable domain is DGGITQSPKYLFRKEGQNVTLSCEQNLNHDAMYWYRQDPGQGLRLIYYSQIVNDFQKGDIAEGYSVSREKKESFPLTVTSAQKNPTAFYLCASCRLGGSITTEAFFGQGTRLTVV.

The chain uses TRBV11-3 and TRBJ2-1, with D perhaps TRBD1 or TRBD2 (5 bases each). Trimming stripped 0 bases from V and 8 bases from J, with 14 bases between. The CDR3 has 15 amino acids. The germline gives CDR1 SGHNT, CDR2 YENEEA. The CDR3 sequence is CASSLEGWGGHEQFF. As DNA, the CDR3 is TGTGCCAGCAGCTTAGAGGGGTGGGGCGGGCATGAGCAGTTCTTC. Together with reference TRBV11-3 and TRBJ2-1, the CDR3 gives the full variable domain: EAGVVQSPRYKIIEKKQPVAFWCNPISGHNTLYWYLQNLGQGPELLIRYENEEAVDDSQLPKDRFSAERLKGVDSTLKIQPAELGDSAVYLCASSLEGWGGHEQFFGPGTRLTVL.

A remark on this clone: Distinct nucleotide sequences in the sample also encode this CDR3. V is TRBV12-3 or TRBV12-4 and J is TRBJ2-3; D might be TRBD2 (5 bases). The CDR3 runs 13 residues. With 3 bases removed from V and 3 bases from J, the gap between germline ends came to 7 bases. This chain's CDR3 is CASSFSGTDTQYF. The CDR3 DNA sequence: TGTGCCAGCAGTTTTTCGGGAACAGATACGCAGTATTTT.

The chain joins TRBV11-1 to TRBJ1-6, with 8 bases that match TRBD1. This CDR3 is 14 amino acids long. Germline values: CDR1 SGHAT, CDR2 FQDESV (reference sequence). The J segment lost 8 bases and the V segment lost 7 bases, leaving 7 bases of the junction unmatched. DNA of the CDR3: TGTGCCAGCACCGCCGACAGGGGAGATTCACCCCTCCACTTT. Its protein is CASTADRGDSPLHF.

This clone was picked up one time. This chain joins TRBV6-5 and TRBJ1-5, with 8 bases matching TRBD1. The germline V gene encodes CDR1 MNHEY and CDR2 SVGAGI. CDR3 length equals 14 residues. The ends lost 6 bases at V and 2 bases at J; junction bases unmatched: 3. CDR3 amino acids: CASSPQGGNQPQHF. The CDR3 DNA sequence: TGTGCCAGCAGCCCACAGGGGGGCAATCAGCCCCAGCATTTT.

This clone has only one observation. The chain couples TRBV9 to TRBJ1-2; maybe TRBD1 (6 bases). V lost 0 bases to trimming and J lost 8 bases, with 14 bases between them. The CDR3 extends over 14 amino acids. In germline, CDR1 is SGDLS, CDR2 YYNGEE. The CDR3 DNA is TGTGCCAGCAGCGTAGCGGCACAGGGAATAGGCTACACCTTC. Encoded protein: CASSVAAQGIGYTF.

The chain combines TRBV19 with TRBJ1-5, with 8 bases fitting TRBD1. Unmatched junction bases numbered 6, after V lost 10 bases and J lost 1 base. The CDR3 has 14 amino acids. CDR1 LNHDA and CDR2 SQIVND come from the germline V gene (reference sequence). The CDR3 DNA reads TGTGCCACCACGGACAGGGTAAGCAATCAGCCCCAGCATTTT. Translation: CATTDRVSNQPQHF.

The chain recombines TRBV13 with TRBJ1-6; D not certain. CDR1 is PRHDT, CDR2 FYEKMQ, per germline (reference sequence). The CDR3 loop spans 13 amino acids. Trimming removed 3 bases at V and 5 bases at J, with 5 bases between. CDR3 region: CASSFSNNSPLHF. The CDR3 DNA reads TGTGCCAGCAGCTTTTCCAATAATTCACCCCTCCACTTT.

The chain carries TRBV14 and TRBJ2-3, with 12 bases aligning to TRBD2. Germline values: CDR1 SGHDN, CDR2 FVKESK. The CDR3 has 16 amino acids. Trimming at V came to 4 bases and at J to 6 bases, leaving 8 bases not matched to a gene. CDR3 nucleotides: TGTGCCAGCAGCCCCCTGACTAGCGGGGGCGCGGATACGCAGTATTTT. As protein: CASSPLTSGGADTQYF.

The CDR3 sequence is CASGPGQGVADTQYF. As DNA, the CDR3 is TGTGCTAGTGGACCGGGACAGGGGGTTGCAGATACGCAGTATTTT. The chain couples TRBV12-5 to TRBJ2-3; 11 bases map to TRBD1. The V gene's germline CDR1 is LGHNT and CDR2 FRNRAP. The CDR3 runs 15 residues. The V segment lost 6 bases and the J segment 4 bases; nucleotides outside the gene matches: 6.

The chain couples TRBV9 to TRBJ2-1; a weak D match, TRBD2 (5 bases). This CDR3 spans 16 amino acids. Trimming cost V 7 bases and J 2 bases, with 19 bases left between them. Germline CDR1 is SGDLS and CDR2 is YYNGEE. CDR3 nucleotides: TGTGCCAGCCCCAAAGGTGTAGCGCTAACCTACAATGAGCAGTTCTTC. Protein product: CASPKGVALTYNEQFF.

Remarks on this clone: Other DNA sequences in the same sample also yield this CDR3. CDR3 sequence: CASRDRARTEAFF. CDR3 DNA sequence: TGTGCCAGCAGAGACAGGGCGCGGACTGAAGCTTTCTTT. The rearrangement links TRBV27 to TRBJ1-1, with 7 bases that match TRBD1. In germline, CDR1 is MNHEY, CDR2 SMNVEV (reference sequence). The junction had 6 bases not matched to a gene; V was cut back by 6 bases and J by 5 bases. There are 13 residues in the CDR3.

The chain combines TRBV27 with TRBJ2-2; no reliable D call. Trimming took off 5 bases at V and 4 bases at J, with 8 bases between the two ends. Germline CDR1 and CDR2: MNHEY and SMNVEV (reference sequence). The CDR3 contains 13 residues. The CDR3 sequence is CASSLQLTGELFF. The CDR3 DNA is TGTGCCAGCAGTCTACAGCTCACCGGGGAGCTGTTTTTT.

This clone turned up a few times. The sample carries other DNA sequences with the same CDR3. The chain joins TRBV2 to TRBJ2-7; 13 bases line up with TRBD2. The CDR3 loop spans 14 amino acids. Unmatched junction bases numbered 4, after V lost 7 bases and J lost 4 bases. In germline, CDR1 is SNHLY, CDR2 FYNNEI. In nucleotides, the CDR3 is TGTGCCAGCATGAGGGGACTAGCGGGATACGAGCAGTACTTC. Its translation is CASMRGLAGYEQYF.